The 8 T cell receptor beta chains given below trace back to one sample, sequenced in a study of blood T cell repertoires in COVID-19. The protocol was immunoSEQ multiplex PCR, while the TCRdb copy is restricted to in-frame clones and leaves out a portion. Of some 200,000 clones in the sample, just under 90% were seen once. Sequences were obtained from peripheral blood. The receptors were gathered from a man between 18 and 35 years old with active or convalescent COVID-19.

The chain uses TRBV14 and TRBJ1-2, with D possibly matching TRBD1 (5 bases). Trimming stripped 0 bases from V and 4 bases from J, with 6 bases between. The CDR3 spans 13 residues. Germline lookup yields CDR1 SGHDN and CDR2 FVKESK. In DNA, the CDR3 is TGTGCCAGCAGCCAAGACAGGGTCTATGGCTACACCTTC. As protein: CASSQDRVYGYTF. Full variable domain (remainder filled in from reference TRBV14 and TRBJ1-2): EAGVTQFPSHSVIEKGQTVTLRCDPISGHDNLYWYRRVMGKEIKFLLHFVKESKQDESGMPNNRFLAERTGGTYSTLKVQPAELEDSGVYFCASSQDRVYGYTFGSGTRLTVV.

The chain couples TRBV20-1 to TRBJ1-2; D ambiguous. Germline CDR1 DFQATT, CDR2 SNEGSKA (reference sequence). The CDR3 consists of 14 residues. The germline V and J ends were trimmed by 3 bases and 4 bases, with 15 bases remaining between them. CDR3 nucleotide sequence: TGCAGTGCTAGTTCCGGGCCTAGCCCCTATGGCTACACCTTC. This encodes CSASSGPSPYGYTF.

The chain has TRBV7-9 and TRBJ2-3, with no clear D. The germline V and J ends were trimmed by 7 bases and 6 bases, with 14 bases remaining between them. This CDR3 is 13 amino acids long. CDR1 SEHNR and CDR2 FQNEAQ come from the germline V gene (reference sequence). The CDR3 here is CASNNPGWDTQYF. The CDR3 bases are TGTGCCAGCAACAATCCTGGCTGGGATACGCAGTATTTT.

The V and J genes are TRBV5-1 and TRBJ2-5; TRBD2 might be the D (7 bases). Trimming stripped 7 bases from V and 0 bases from J, with 10 bases between. CDR3 length: 13 residues. CDR1 and CDR2 from the germline V gene are SGHRS and YFSETQ. The CDR3: CASWEGDQETQYF. In nucleotides, the CDR3 is TGCGCCAGCTGGGAGGGGGACCAAGAGACCCAGTACTTC.

The chain couples TRBV6-2 or TRBV6-3 to TRBJ2-2; 15 nucleotides align to TRBD2. The CDR3 is 18 residues long. The germline V gene encodes CDR1 MNHEY and CDR2 SVGEGT. The J segment lost 4 bases and the V segment lost 8 bases, leaving 11 bases of the junction unmatched. Here the CDR3 reads CASCRTSGRAVSTGELFF. The CDR3 nucleotides are TGTGCCAGCTGCCGGACTAGCGGGAGGGCCGTTTCCACCGGGGAGCTGTTTTTT.

V gene TRBV9 combines with J gene TRBJ2-7, with TRBD2 matching over 11 bases. V was pared by 3 bases and J by 2 bases, with 7 bases of the junction left unmatched. The CDR3 runs to 16 residues. The germline CDR1 and CDR2 sequences are SGDLS and YYNGEE. The CDR3 sequence is CASSATPGLAAYEQYF. CDR3 in DNA: TGTGCCAGCAGCGCGACCCCGGGACTAGCGGCCTACGAGCAGTACTTC.

The chain uses TRBV30 and TRBJ2-3; D might be TRBD2 (6 bases). The CDR3 spans 13 residues. The germline V gene encodes CDR1 GTSNPN and CDR2 SVGIG (reference sequence). The ends were cut back, 8 bases at V and 2 bases at J, with 14 bases in the middle. CDR3 region: CALGRGTTDTQYF. CDR3 in DNA: TGTGCCCTGGGGCGGGGAACCACAGATACGCAGTATTTT.

This sequence joins TRBV18 and TRBJ2-5; possibly TRBD2 for D (6 bases). The CDR3 totals 14 residues. Deletions cut 6 bases from V and 5 bases from J, with 16 bases between. CDR1 and CDR2 (germline): KGHSH, LQKENI. CDR3 bases: TGTGCCAGCTCCCGCACGGGGGTCGGGGAGACCCAGTACTTC. This codes for CASSRTGVGETQYF.